This is a list of T cell receptor beta chains from one sample in a study of blood T cell repertoires in COVID-19. Here immunoSEQ multiplex PCR was the method, and the copy in TCRdb shows in-frame clones only, minus some. In the table there are 490,000 or so clones, approximately 86% of which are singletons. Sequencing input: PBMCs or T cells enriched from blood (not recorded which). The receptors originated from a woman aged 55-69 years who had recovered from COVID-19. The CDR3 runs from the conserved cysteine through the conserved F or W. The D gene is left open where the match is weak. A row's size may be missing; if present it is once, few, many or a size class.

TGTGCCAGCAGCTGGGTGGGGGGTCGCAATGAGCAGTTCTTC CASSWVGGRNEQFF - TRBV6-5 - TRBJ2-1
TGCGCCAGCACCAGAAGGGGACTTAGTACGTCCCTAACCATCCACAATGAGCAGTTCTTC CASTRRGLSTSLTIHNEQFF - TRBV10-2 - TRBJ2-1
TGTGCCAGCAGCTCTCCCAGGGAAAGGATGGGCACAGATACGCAGTATTTT CASSSPRERMGTDTQYF - TRBV28 - TRBJ2-3
TGTGCCAGCAGCCCCGGGAGGCCAACCACTGAAGCTTTCTTT CASSPGRPTTEAFF - TRBV2 - TRBJ1-1
TGTGCCACCAGCAGACCCACCGCGGGCAGGGGGCGCGGAGATACGCAGTATTTT CATSRPTAGRGRGDTQYF TRBD1 TRBV15 - TRBJ2-3
TGTGCCAGCAGTTTAAGCGTGAGTGAAGCTTTCTTT CASSLSVSEAFF - TRBV28 - TRBJ1-1
TGTGCCAGCAGCGTAACCAGCGGGGGGGCGCGTGAGCAGTTCTTC CASSVTSGGAREQFF TRBD2 TRBV9 - TRBJ2-1
TGTGCCAGCAGCTTGTTAGGACAGGCTCTCTACGAGCAGTACTTC CASSLLGQALYEQYF TRBD1 TRBV5-5 once TRBJ2-7
TGTGCCACGAACAGGGTCCTGAACACTGAAGCTTTCTTT CATNRVLNTEAFF - TRBV10-3 - TRBJ1-1
TGCGCCAGCAGCTTTTTGGGACAGGAGAATCAGCCCCAGCATTTT CASSFLGQENQPQHF TRBD1 TRBV5-1 - TRBJ1-5
TGTGCCAGCAGGGACAGCTCAGGCACTGAAGCTTTCTTT CASRDSSGTEAFF - TRBV27 - TRBJ1-1
TGCAGTGCTAGTGAACTTGCCATGGGCTACACCTTC CSASELAMGYTF - TRBV20-1 - TRBJ1-2
TGTGCCACCAGCGACCTAGCGTTAGGCGCTAGCGACGAGCAGTACTTC CATSDLALGASDEQYF - TRBV15 - TRBJ2-7
TGCGCCAGCAGCTTGAACGAGGGGAACACTGAAGCTTTCTTT CASSLNEGNTEAFF - TRBV5-1 - TRBJ1-1
TGTGCCAGCAGCTGGACTAGCGGGGGGTTGGTTCGAGTGGAGACCCAGTACTTC CASSWTSGGLVRVETQYF TRBD2 TRBV5-4 once TRBJ2-5
TGTGCCAGCTCACAGGGACTGAACACTGAAGCTTTCTTT CASSQGLNTEAFF - TRBV5-5 - TRBJ1-1
TGTGCCAGCAGTTCTCTGAGGGGCAGGGGTCAGCCCCAGCATTTT CASSSLRGRGQPQHF - TRBV6-9 - TRBJ1-5
TGTGCCAGCAGCGTAGCGGGAGCGGGGGGGCCATATGAGCAGTTCTTC CASSVAGAGGPYEQFF TRBD2 TRBV9 - TRBJ2-1
TGTGCCAGTAGTTCCCGGGGGAACAATTCACCCCTCCACTTT CASSSRGNNSPLHF - TRBV19 - TRBJ1-6
TGTGCCAGTAGTGTGGGACAGGGACTCTATGGCTACACCTTC CASSVGQGLYGYTF TRBD1 TRBV19 - TRBJ1-2
TGTGCCAGCAGTAGAACTGAGGGTGCGGGCACTGAAGCTTTCTTT CASSRTEGAGTEAFF - TRBV3-1/TRBV3-2 - TRBJ1-1
TGTGCCACCAGCAGAGGGGGACAGGACCAAGAGACCCAGTACTTC CATSRGGQDQETQYF TRBD1 TRBV15 - TRBJ2-5
TGTGCCAGCACCCGAACTAGGACAGCCTGGAGTGGCTACACCTTC CASTRTRTAWSGYTF - TRBV6-5 few TRBJ1-2
TGTGCTAGCAGCCCAAATCCGGGACTAGCGGGGGAGGACGGGGAGCTGTTTTTT CASSPNPGLAGEDGELFF TRBD2 TRBV7-7 - TRBJ2-2
TGTGCCAGCAGCCCGGGGGGCTGGTTCTCCTACGAGCAGTACTTC CASSPGGWFSYEQYF - TRBV7-2 - TRBJ2-7
TGTGCCACCAGTGGGACAGGCGTCTCCGGGGGCTACACCTTC CATSGTGVSGGYTF TRBD1 TRBV24-1 - TRBJ1-2
TGTGCCAGCAGCCACCCCGCTAGTGAAAAACTGTTTTTT CASSHPASEKLFF - TRBV3-1/TRBV3-2 once TRBJ1-4
TGTGCCAGCAGCGCTTATACGGACAGCCTTGGAAACACCATATATTTT CASSAYTDSLGNTIYF - TRBV9 - TRBJ1-3
TGTGCCAGCAGCGATATGGGGGGTCGCACAGATACGCAGTATTTT CASSDMGGRTDTQYF - TRBV9 - TRBJ2-3
TGCGCCAGCAACCTAGCGGGGGCCCCGACAGATACGCAGTATTTT CASNLAGAPTDTQYF TRBD2 TRBV4-1 - TRBJ2-3
TGTGCCAGCAGCCAAAGAGGCGGGATCTACGAGCAGTACTTC CASSQRGGIYEQYF - TRBV3-1/TRBV3-2 - TRBJ2-7
TGTGCCTGGAGTACACAGGGAAATGAGCAGTTCTTC CAWSTQGNEQFF - TRBV30 - TRBJ2-1
TGTGCCAGCAGCTTAGCCGGGGGTGCTAACCCACCGGGGGGGCAGTATTTT CASSLAGGANPPGGQYF TRBD2 TRBV7-2 - TRBJ2-3
TGTGCCAGCGCCCGGACATTCGGCACTGAAGCTTTCTTT CASARTFGTEAFF - TRBV6-5 - TRBJ1-1
TGTGCCAGCAGCCAACGGGACAGAAATGGCTACACCTTC CASSQRDRNGYTF TRBD1 TRBV2 - TRBJ1-2
TGTGCCAGCAGCAAAAGAGTCAACTCCTACGAGCAGTACTTC CASSKRVNSYEQYF - TRBV11-2 - TRBJ2-7
TGTGCCACCAGTGACAGGGATTATGGCTACACCTTC CATSDRDYGYTF - TRBV24-1 - TRBJ1-2
TGTGCCAGCAGTGATTTCGATCAGCCCCAGCATTTT CASSDFDQPQHF - TRBV6-1 - TRBJ1-5
TGTGCCAGCAGTGCATCCCGGGACAGGGTAAATAATGAAAAACTGTTTTTT CASSASRDRVNNEKLFF TRBD1 TRBV6-1 - TRBJ1-4
TGTGCCAGCAGTGCAGGTACATCCTTTGGCAATCAGCCCCAGCATTTT CASSAGTSFGNQPQHF - TRBV6-1 - TRBJ1-5
TGTGCCAGCACCACCGACCAGGGGTACACTGAAGCTTTCTTT CASTTDQGYTEAFF - TRBV5-5 - TRBJ1-1
TGTGCCATCAGCCAGGGACTAGCGGGTTCTAGCACAGATACGCAGTATTTT CAISQGLAGSSTDTQYF TRBD2 TRBV10-3 - TRBJ2-3
TGTGCCACCATGGGACAGCTTACCGGGGAGCTGTTTTTT CATMGQLTGELFF TRBD1 TRBV25-1 - TRBJ2-2
TGTGCCAGCAGTTACTCGGCAGAGAACACTGAAGCTTTCTTT CASSYSAENTEAFF - TRBV6-2/TRBV6-3 - TRBJ1-1
TGTGCCAGCAGCTTGGGACAGGGGAGCTATGGCTACACCTTC CASSLGQGSYGYTF TRBD1 TRBV5-5 - TRBJ1-2
TGTGCCAGCAGCCCTCGGACTAGCGGGGGCCTTAGCACAGATACGCAGTATTTT CASSPRTSGGLSTDTQYF TRBD2 TRBV7-6 - TRBJ2-3
TGTGCCTGGACCTCGACCGTCCTCTGGGCCCACACCGGGGAGCTGTTTTTT CAWTSTVLWAHTGELFF - TRBV30 - TRBJ2-2
TGTGCCAGCAGCCAGGACAGGGTCACCGGGGAGCTGTTTTTT CASSQDRVTGELFF TRBD1 TRBV7-8 - TRBJ2-2
TGTGCCAGCAGCTTAGGACCCAGGGGCCCCTACGAGCAGTACTTC CASSLGPRGPYEQYF - TRBV11-2 once TRBJ2-7
TGTGCCAGCAGCTTCCGGACAGGCCTAAATGAAAAACTGTTTTTT CASSFRTGLNEKLFF TRBD1 TRBV7-2 - TRBJ1-4
TGTGCCAGCAGTTTTGACAGGGGGGGTTCTGGGGCCAACGTCCTGACTTTC CASSFDRGGSGANVLTF TRBD1 TRBV28 - TRBJ2-6
TGTGCCAGCAGTTCACAGGGGAGCACTGAAGCTTTCTTT CASSSQGSTEAFF TRBD1 TRBV12-3/TRBV12-4 - TRBJ1-1
TGTGCCTGGAGTGTACTAGCGGGGGGGCAGGGGTACAATGAGCAGTTCTTC CAWSVLAGGQGYNEQFF TRBD2 TRBV30 - TRBJ2-1
TGCGCCAGCAGCTTCGTCGGCAGGGGGAACGAGCAGTACTTC CASSFVGRGNEQYF TRBD1 TRBV5-1 - TRBJ2-7
TGTGCCAGCAGTTCAAGGACAGCTGAAGCTTTCTTT CASSSRTAEAFF - TRBV28 - TRBJ1-1
TGCGCCAGCAGCTTGCAGGGGGGCAGCACAGATACGCAGTATTTT CASSLQGGSTDTQYF - TRBV5-1 - TRBJ2-3
TGTGCCAGCAGCCAAGAAGGACACCAGCCCCAGCATTTT CASSQEGHQPQHF - TRBV3-1/TRBV3-2 once TRBJ1-5
TGCGCCAGCATGAGAGGGCGATCGAACACTGAAGCTTTCTTT CASMRGRSNTEAFF - TRBV4-1 - TRBJ1-1
TGTGCCAGCAGTGATCGGGGTGGGGAAGGACATGGCTACACCTTC CASSDRGGEGHGYTF - TRBV6-6 once TRBJ1-2